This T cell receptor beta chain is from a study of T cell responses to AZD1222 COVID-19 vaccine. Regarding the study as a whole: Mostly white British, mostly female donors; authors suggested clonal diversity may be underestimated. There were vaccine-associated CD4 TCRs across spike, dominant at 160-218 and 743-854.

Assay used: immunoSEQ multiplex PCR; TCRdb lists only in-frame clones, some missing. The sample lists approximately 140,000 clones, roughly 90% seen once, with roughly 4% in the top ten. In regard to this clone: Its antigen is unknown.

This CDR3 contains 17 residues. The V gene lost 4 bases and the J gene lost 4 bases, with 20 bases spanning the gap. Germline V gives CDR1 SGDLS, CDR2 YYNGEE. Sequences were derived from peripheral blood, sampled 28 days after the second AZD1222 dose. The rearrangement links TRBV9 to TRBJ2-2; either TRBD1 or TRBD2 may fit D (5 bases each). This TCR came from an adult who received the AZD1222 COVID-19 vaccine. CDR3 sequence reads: CASSPGTPNSRTGELFF. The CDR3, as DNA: TGTGCCAGCAGCCCAGGGACCCCGAATTCGCGCACCGGGGAGCTGTTTTTT. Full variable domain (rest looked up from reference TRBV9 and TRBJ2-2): DSGVTQTPKHLITATGQRVTLRCSPRSGDLSVYWYQQSLDQGLQFLIQYYNGEERAKGNILERFSAQQFPDLHSELNLSSLELGDSALYFCASSPGTPNSRTGELFFGEGSRLTVL.